This TCR beta chain was documented in a study of blood T cell repertoires in COVID-19. Overall study context: COVID-19 samples from acute and convalescent phases originated in the United States, Italy and Spain. In each case, the material was cDNA or gDNA derived from T cells, B-cell-depleted T cells, or PBMCs.

In the original processing: Reference gene primer amplification gave nucleated cell count estimates. TCRdb's copy holds only in-frame clones and misses some; the assay was immunoSEQ multiplex PCR. The DNA was the basis for D and trimming; V, J and clone size are from that table. The table records about 30,000 clones, around 85% of them present only once. Looked up from germline, CDR1 is LNHDA and CDR2 is SQIVND (reference sequence). Trimming left V 3 bases short and J 6 bases short, with 6 bases between. The CDR3 covers 12 residues. The sample taken for sequencing was peripheral blood. The origin of this receptor is a man at least 80 years old with active COVID-19. The rearrangement uses TRBV19 and TRBJ1-5; D uncertain. The CDR3 nucleotides are TGTGCCAGTAGTATCCCCGGTCAGCCCCAGCATTTT. Residues: CASSIPGQPQHF.